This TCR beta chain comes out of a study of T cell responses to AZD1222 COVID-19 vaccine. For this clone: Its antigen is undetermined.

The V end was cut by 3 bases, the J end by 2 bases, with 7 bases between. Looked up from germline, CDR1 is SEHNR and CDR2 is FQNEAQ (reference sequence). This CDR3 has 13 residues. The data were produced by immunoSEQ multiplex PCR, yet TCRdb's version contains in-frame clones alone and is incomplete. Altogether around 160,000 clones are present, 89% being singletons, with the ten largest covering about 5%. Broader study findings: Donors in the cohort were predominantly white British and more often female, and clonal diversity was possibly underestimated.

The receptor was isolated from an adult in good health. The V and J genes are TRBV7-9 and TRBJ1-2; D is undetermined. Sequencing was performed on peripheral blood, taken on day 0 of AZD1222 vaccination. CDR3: CASSFSENYGYTF. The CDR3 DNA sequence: TGTGCCAGCAGCTTCTCCGAAAACTATGGCTACACCTTC. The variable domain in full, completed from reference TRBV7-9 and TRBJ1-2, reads DTGVSQNPRHKITKRGQNVTFRCDPISEHNRLYWYRQTLGQGPEFLTYFQNEAQLEKSRLLSDRFSAERPKGSFSTLEIQRTEQGDSAMYLCASSFSENYGYTFGSGTRLTVV.